The present TCR beta chain was sequenced within a study of T cell repertoires in cytomegalovirus infection. As for the study in general: Based on public TCR beta signatures, there were indications of CMV infection and of a matching HLA type.

TCRdb reprocessed the reads with MiXCR, giving one entry per CDR3 protein. The sample has about 310,000 distinct CDR3 sequences, roughly 16% seen once. This clonotype was observed many times. Its antigen is not known. Germline CDR1 and CDR2: SGHTA and FQGNSA. There are 16 residues in the CDR3. Losses at the gene ends were 3 bases for V and 1 base for J; bases not matched to a gene: 3. Study-wide findings and caveats: Ex vivo responses were dominated by HLA-C-restricted CMV-specific TCR beta clonotypes. Totalled public TCR beta family frequency picked out people who carried CMV plus the relevant HLA.

The TCR was taken from a human donor in good health (CMV status not recorded). Some clones in this sample may be carry-over from other donors' samples. V usage is TRBV7-2 and J usage is TRBJ2-7; TRBD2 matches at 13 bases. Sequenced sample: PBMCs. CDR3 bases: TGTGCCAGCAGCTTCCTGGGACTAGCGGGATCCTACGAGCAGTACTTC. It translates to CASSFLGLAGSYEQYF.